This T cell receptor beta chain came from a study of blood T cells in healthy people across ages (dated by TCRdb to 2013 to 2016). Looking at the study overall: In model experiments, template switching captured roughly one uniquely barcoded TCR beta cDNA molecule for every two T cells. Age-related changes in TCR beta repertoire diversity were measured in the study by deep sequencing normalized with unique cDNA molecular identifiers. The donors were divided into four age groups: young (average about 15 years), middle-aged (approximately 41), aged (roughly 66) and long-lived (roughly 82). To avoid experimental bias, donors of different ages were spread randomly across the sequencing lanes. For two donors (one aged 18 to 30 and one aged 80 or older), the study analyzed two additional independent replicas of 1 million unique cDNA reads from the same blood draw. Results and caveats for the whole study, not just this receptor: Donor CMV infection status was unknown, potentially confounding age-related changes in expanded clonotypes. Observed TCR beta diversity per million T cells fell roughly linearly with age, and a significant reduction was already apparent by age around 39. The long-lived group showed more naive CD4+ T cells, fewer expanded clones and increased TCR diversity than the aged group, suggesting age selection. Bulk unsorted PBMC profiling prevented conclusive comparison of naive and antigen-experienced compartments. Estimates of total diversity from one million sequenced T cells were regarded as lower bounds and underestimates. A strong correlation was found between observed TCR beta diversity and the percentage of naive T cells measured by flow cytometry.

Donors were 40 or so systemically healthy Caucasian individuals from Russia aged roughly 6 to 95 years. Each donor gave ten milliliters of peripheral blood, collected into EDTA-treated Vacutainer tubes. Ficoll-Paque density-gradient centrifugation was used to isolate PBMCs, with at least 6.5 million per sample. Trizol reagent was used to extract total RNA from PBMCs, with at least 5.5 micrograms per sample. The percentages of naive CD45RAhigh/CD27high T cells were determined by flow cytometry on a PBMC aliquot from every donor. The library was obtained by 5' RACE. Sequencing instrument: Illumina HiSeq 2500. A second roughly 6 to 11 cycle PCR used a sample-barcoded 5' primer and a J-beta primer mix. A unique molecular identifier was introduced onto each TCR beta cDNA molecule by a template-switch 5' adaptor carrying 12 random nucleotides. Each sample yielded at least 2.5 million CDR3-containing paired-end reads. The Mint cDNA synthesis kit, primed by a TRBC-specific oligonucleotide, was used to synthesize first-strand cDNA from all RNA. Following uracil-DNA glycosylase treatment, all cDNA underwent a first 18-cycle PCR with the universal primers M1SS and BC2_uni_R. Processing in the source paper ran as follows. Normalization of each sample was performed by random selection of 1 million high-quality reads, each carrying a distinct molecular identifier. Reads with shared molecular identifiers were discarded instead of being binned into consensus sequences. MiTCR, run with a Q25 quality threshold and the strictest error-elimination algorithm, handled CDR3 identification, clonotype clustering and error correction. Lower-bound total TCR beta diversity was estimated with a nonparametric unseen species model using Euler transformation. TCRdb trimmed public reads at Q25 via fastp, called clones via MiXCR and kept in-frame beta chains. Identical CDR3 proteins give one entry, which carries the most common genes and DNA. TCRdb's processing, not the study's, gives the V and J calls here. The sample yields around 500,000 distinct CDR3 sequences; about 45% were counted once. The ten largest clones add up to about 22% of the sample.

A word on this clonotype: The antigen it binds to is not known. Nothing much larger sits one base from this clone, and base qualities are not available.

The TCR sequence derives from a man aged 80 or over in good health. Material: blood.

The sequenced DNA is TGTGCCAGCAGTTTAGGGAGATGGGGAGAGACCCAGTACTTC. This translates into CASSLGRWGETQYF. The chain joins TRBV28 to TRBJ2-5, and TRBD2 may be the D gene, going by 5 matching bases. V and J are truncated by 2 bases and 4 bases respectively, leaving an intervening sequence of 11 bases. CDR1 and CDR2 (MDHEN, SYDVKM) derive from the germline V gene. Taken from cysteine to phenylalanine, the CDR3 has 14 residues. CDR3 DNA only is kept here, 42 bases in frame from base 1.